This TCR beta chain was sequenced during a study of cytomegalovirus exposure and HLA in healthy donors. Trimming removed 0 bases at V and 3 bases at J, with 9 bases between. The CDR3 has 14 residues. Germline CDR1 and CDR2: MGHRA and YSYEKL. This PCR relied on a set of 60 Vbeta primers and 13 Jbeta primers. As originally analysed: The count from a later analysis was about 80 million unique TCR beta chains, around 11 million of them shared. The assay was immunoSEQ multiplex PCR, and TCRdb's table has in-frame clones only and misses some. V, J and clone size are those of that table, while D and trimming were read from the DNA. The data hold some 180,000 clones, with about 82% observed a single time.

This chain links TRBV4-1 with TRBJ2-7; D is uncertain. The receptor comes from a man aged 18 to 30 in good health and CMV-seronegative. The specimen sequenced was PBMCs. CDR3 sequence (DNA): TGCGCCAGCAGCCAAGATTCGGTAAACTACGAGCAGTACTTC. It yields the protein CASSQDSVNYEQYF.